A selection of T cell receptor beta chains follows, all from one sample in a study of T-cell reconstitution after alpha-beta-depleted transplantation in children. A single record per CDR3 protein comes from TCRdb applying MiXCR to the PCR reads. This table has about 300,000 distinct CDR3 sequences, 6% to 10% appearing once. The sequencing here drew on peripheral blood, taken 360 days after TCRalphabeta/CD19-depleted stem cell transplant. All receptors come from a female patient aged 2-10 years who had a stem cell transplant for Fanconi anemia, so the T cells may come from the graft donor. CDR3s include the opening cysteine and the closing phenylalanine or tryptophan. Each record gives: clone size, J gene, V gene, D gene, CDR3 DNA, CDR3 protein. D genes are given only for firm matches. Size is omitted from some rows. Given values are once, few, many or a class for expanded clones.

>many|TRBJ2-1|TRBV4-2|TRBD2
TGTGCCAGCAGCCCTAGGACTAGCGGGCTCTACAATGAGCAGTTCTTC
CASSPRTSGLYNEQFF
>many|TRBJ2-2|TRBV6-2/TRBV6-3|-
TGTGCCAGCAGGGCGACCGGGGAGCTGTTTTTT
CASRATGELFF
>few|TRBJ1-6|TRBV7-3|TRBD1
TGTGCCAGCAGCCCGGCCGGGACAGTTAATTCACCCCTCCACTTT
CASSPAGTVNSPLHF
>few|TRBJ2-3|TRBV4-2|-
TGTGCCAGCAGCCAAGAAGGGGGAGGGGGCTGGCCCCACACAGATACGCAGTATTTT
CASSQEGGGGWPHTDTQYF
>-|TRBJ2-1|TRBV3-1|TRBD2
TGTGCCAGCAGCCAATGGTCTAGCGGGGGGGGCAGCTCCTACAATGAGCAGTTCTTC
CASSQWSSGGGSSYNEQFF
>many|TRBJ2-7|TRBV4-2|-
TGTGCCAGCAGCCAAGAACCAATTCGACAGCCCCAAAACTACGAGCAGTACTTC
CASSQEPIRQPQNYEQYF
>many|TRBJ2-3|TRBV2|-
TGTGCCAGCTGCGGGACAGCCCTTAGCACAGATACGCAGTATTTT
CASCGTALSTDTQYF
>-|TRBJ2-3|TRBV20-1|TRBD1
TGCAGCGCCACAGGGGTCGGCACAGATACGCAGTATTTT
CSATGVGTDTQYF
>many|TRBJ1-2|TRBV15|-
TGTGCCACCAGCAGACGGACGTTCCTGTTGAGCTATGGCTACACCTTC
CATSRRTFLLSYGYTF
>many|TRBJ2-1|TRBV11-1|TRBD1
TGTGCCAGCAGCTTAGGGACAGGGGCCACCTACAATGAGCAGTTCTTC
CASSLGTGATYNEQFF
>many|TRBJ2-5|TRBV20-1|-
TGCAGTGCTAGAGACGTGGTAAGAGAGACCCAGTACTTC
CSARDVVRETQYF
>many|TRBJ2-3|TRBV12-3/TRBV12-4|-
TGTGCCAGCAGTTTAAGCCTACTCACAGATACGCAGTATTTT
CASSLSLLTDTQYF
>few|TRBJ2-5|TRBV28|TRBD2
TGTGCCAGCAGTTTTCAGTATGGCGGGGGACAAGAGACCCAGTACTTC
CASSFQYGGGQETQYF
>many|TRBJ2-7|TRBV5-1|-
TGCGCCAGCAGCTTGAGGCAGTACGAGCAGTACTTC
CASSLRQYEQYF
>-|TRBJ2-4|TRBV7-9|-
TGTGCCAGCAGCGGAAAAGAAGGGGACATTCAGTACTTC
CASSGKEGDIQYF
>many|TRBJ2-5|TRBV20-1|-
TGCAGTGTCATACCGACGGACTCATCGTGGGAGACCCAGTACTTC
CSVIPTDSSWETQYF
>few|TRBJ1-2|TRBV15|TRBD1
TGTGCCACCAGCAGAGTTGAGGACAGGGCTGGCTACACCTTC
CATSRVEDRAGYTF